The T cell receptor (beta chain) under discussion was sequenced for a study of cytomegalovirus exposure and HLA in healthy donors. Study findings and constraints: Generally TCR sequences proved uncommon, though certain public TCRs appeared in numerous donors. In an earlier analysis, about 87% or about 30%: the productive usage of most TCR beta V segments. The classifier was said to identify cytomegalovirus status with high specificity and sensitivity.

The PCR was carried out with 60 Vbeta primers and 13 Jbeta primers. Sequencing was performed with immunoSEQ multiplex PCR; in TCRdb, only in-frame clones are kept and a portion is missing. Here the sample spans about 150,000 clones, roughly 82% being singletons. In the case of this clone: The antigen remains unidentified.

The specimen sequenced was PBMCs. This sequence was found in a woman between 50 and 59 years old in good health and CMV-seropositive.

The CDR3 here is CASSIGGPAGSDEQYF. The CDR3 DNA is TGTGCCAGTAGTATCGGGGGTCCGGCTGGTAGCGACGAGCAGTACTTC. The V and J genes are TRBV19 and TRBJ2-7; D perhaps matches TRBD2 (6 bases). Looked up from germline, CDR1 is LNHDA and CDR2 is SQIVND (reference sequence). This CDR3 region has 16 residues. The V end lost 3 bases, the J end lost 5 bases, and 20 bases lay between the germline ends.